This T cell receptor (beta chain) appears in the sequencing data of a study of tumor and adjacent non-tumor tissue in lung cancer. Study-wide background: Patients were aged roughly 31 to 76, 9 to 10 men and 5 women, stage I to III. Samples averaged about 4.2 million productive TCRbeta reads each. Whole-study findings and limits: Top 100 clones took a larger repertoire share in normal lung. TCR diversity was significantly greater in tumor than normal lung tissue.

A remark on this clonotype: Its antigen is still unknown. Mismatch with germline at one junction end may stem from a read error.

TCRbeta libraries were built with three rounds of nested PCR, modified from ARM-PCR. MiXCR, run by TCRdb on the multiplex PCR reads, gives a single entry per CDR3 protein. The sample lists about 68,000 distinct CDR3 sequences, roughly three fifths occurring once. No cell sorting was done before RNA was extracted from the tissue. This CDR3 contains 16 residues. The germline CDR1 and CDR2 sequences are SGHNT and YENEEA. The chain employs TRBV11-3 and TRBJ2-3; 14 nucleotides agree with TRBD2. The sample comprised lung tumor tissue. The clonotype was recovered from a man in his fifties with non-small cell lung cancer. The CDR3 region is CASNLGTSGRGDMQYF. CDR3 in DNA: TGTGCCAGTAACTTAGGGACTAGCGGGAGAGGCGATATGCAGTATTTT.